What follows is one TCR beta chain and its context. Antigen specificity is unknown. 13 Jbeta primers and 60 Vbeta primers were used for the PCR. Method: immunoSEQ multiplex PCR; TCRdb's copy keeps in-frame clones and lacks some. The sample contains 100,000 to 150,000 clones, over 70% of which appear only once. The sample is drawn from a study of cytomegalovirus exposure and HLA in healthy donors. Study-level findings and limits: Altogether, some 160 TCR beta chains were recorded as cytomegalovirus-associated. One variant, a missense change in DCLRE1C, was linked in a later analysis to TCR beta V- and J-gene trimming.

Trimming left V 6 bases short and J 1 base short, with 15 bases between. Germline V gives CDR1 KGHSH, CDR2 LQKENI. This CDR3 is built from 15 residues. The chain links TRBV18 to TRBJ2-5, with D maybe TRBD2 (5 bases). This TCR came from a woman between 45 and 60 years old in good health and CMV-seronegative. Sequences were obtained from PBMCs. The CDR3 reads CASSTNGLTQETQYF. In nucleotides, the CDR3 is TGTGCCAGCTCCACCAATGGACTGACCCAAGAGACCCAGTACTTC.